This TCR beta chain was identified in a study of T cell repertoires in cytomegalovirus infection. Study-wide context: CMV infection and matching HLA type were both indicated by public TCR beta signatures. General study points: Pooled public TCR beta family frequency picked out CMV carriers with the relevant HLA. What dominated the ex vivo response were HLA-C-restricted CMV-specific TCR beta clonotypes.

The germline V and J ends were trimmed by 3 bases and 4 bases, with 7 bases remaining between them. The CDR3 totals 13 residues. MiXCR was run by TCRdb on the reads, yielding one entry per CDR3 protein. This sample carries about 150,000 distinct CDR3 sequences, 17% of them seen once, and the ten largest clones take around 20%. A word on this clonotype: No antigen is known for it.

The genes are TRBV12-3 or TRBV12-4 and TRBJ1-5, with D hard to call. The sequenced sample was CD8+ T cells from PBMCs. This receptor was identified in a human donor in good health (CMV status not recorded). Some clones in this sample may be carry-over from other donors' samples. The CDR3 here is CASSFGPNQPQHF. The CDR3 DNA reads TGTGCCAGCAGTTTCGGCCCAAATCAGCCCCAGCATTTT.